Sequencing of this T cell receptor (beta chain) was carried out in a study of tumor-infiltrating lymphocytes in oesophageal squamous cell carcinoma. CDR3 length equals 14 residues. Using its own MiXCR run on the PCR reads, TCRdb lists one record per CDR3 protein. This table holds about 10,000 distinct CDR3 sequences, approximately 58% found once. Material for sequencing was esophageal tumor tissue. The receptor comes from a female donor with esophageal squamous cell carcinoma. The genes are TRBV12-3 or TRBV12-4 and TRBJ2-6, with D possibly being TRBD1 (5 bases). The DNA matches TRBJ2-5 better at its end, which makes the J call doubtful. The CDR3 region is CASSLFDRQETQYF. DNA of the CDR3: TGTGCCAGCAGTTTATTTGACAGACAAGAGACCCAGTACTTC.